The rows below give T cell receptor beta chains drawn from one sample of a study of tumour-infiltrating T cells in Burkitt lymphoma. Measured with immunoSEQ multiplex PCR; TCRdb has only the in-frame clones, and not every one. This table holds some 17,000 clones, 80% found once. Input material: tumor tissue. Receptors were obtained from a human donor with diffuse large B-cell lymphoma. Each CDR3 is given with its conserved first and last residue. D genes are given only for firm matches. Some rows mark clone size as missing; the rest say once, few, many or name a class of expanded clone.

>TRBJ2-5|TRBV5-4|NA|NA
TGTGCCAGCAGCTTAATCCAGGGAGGTCAAGAGACCCAGTACTTC
CASSLIQGGQETQYF
>TRBJ2-2|TRBV9|NA|TRBD1
TGTGCCAGCAGCGCAGGGGGCGCGAACACCGGGGAGCTGTTTTTT
CASSAGGANTGELFF
>TRBJ2-7|TRBV13|NA|NA
TGTGCCAGCAGACAACAGAATTCCTACGAGCAGTACTTC
CASRQQNSYEQYF
>TRBJ2-3|TRBV7-2|NA|NA
TGTGCCAGCAGCTTAGTGTGGCGGACAGATACGCAGTATTTT
CASSLVWRTDTQYF
>TRBJ2-7|TRBV6-5|NA|NA
TGTGCCAGCAGCCTAATTCGGGCTAGCTACGAGCAGTACTTC
CASSLIRASYEQYF
>TRBJ2-1|TRBV12-5|NA|TRBD1
TGTGCTAGTGTCCGAGGACAGGGGAATGAGCAGTTCTTC
CASVRGQGNEQFF
>TRBJ2-6|TRBV14|NA|TRBD1
TGTGCCAGCAGCCCTCACACAGGGGCTGGGGCCAACGTCCTGACTTTC
CASSPHTGAGANVLTF
>TRBJ2-5|TRBV7-6|NA|TRBD1
TGTGCCAGCAGCTTCTACCTTGACAGGGAAGGCGAGACCCAGTACTTC
CASSFYLDREGETQYF
>TRBJ2-7|TRBV27|NA|TRBD2
TGTGCCAGCCGCACTAGCGGGGGTTACGAGCAGTACTTC
CASRTSGGYEQYF
>TRBJ1-5|TRBV23-1|NA|NA
TGCGCCAGCAGTCAGCAGGGTTATCAGCCCCAGCATTTT
CASSQQGYQPQHF
>TRBJ1-1|TRBV6-5|once|NA
TGTGCCAGCAAGGCTATGGGAAACGTGAACACTGAAGCTTTCTTT
CASKAMGNVNTEAFF
>TRBJ2-1|TRBV9|NA|TRBD1
TGTGCCAGCAGCGAGCTAGGACAGGGAGGAGAGCAGTTCTTC
CASSELGQGGEQFF
>TRBJ1-1|TRBV7-6|NA|NA
TGTGCCAGCAGCTCCTACATGAACACTGAAGCTTTCTTT
CASSSYMNTEAFF
>TRBJ2-3|TRBV6-1|once|TRBD2
TGTGCCAGCAGTGAAGCGGGAGCGGGGGGGGATACGCAGTATTTT
CASSEAGAGGDTQYF
>TRBJ2-7|TRBV2|NA|TRBD2
TGTGCCAGCAGTAGCGGGAGTGACGAGCAGTACTTC
CASSSGSDEQYF
>TRBJ1-2|TRBV19|few|TRBD1
TGTGCCAGTAGTTTACAGGGGGCTAACTATGGCTACACCTTC
CASSLQGANYGYTF